One and the same sample provided the 6 T cell receptor beta chains below, sequenced in a study of CD4 and CD8 cells across lung adenocarcinoma regions. TCRdb re-derived calls from the PCR reads in MiXCR, one entry per CDR3 protein. In the table there are some 7,600 distinct CDR3 sequences, under 50% of which are singletons. The material sequenced was CD8+ T cells from the center of a lung tumor. The origin of the receptors is a male donor with lung adenocarcinoma. The CD4 and CD8 labels of this study may be unreliable.

The chain carries TRBV6-1 and TRBJ1-2; 8 bases align to TRBD1. V dropped 7 bases and J dropped 5; count of bases not matched to a gene: 6. Germline CDR1 reads MNHNS; CDR2 reads SASEGT. CDR3 size: 13 residues. The CDR3 coding sequence is TGTGCCAGCACCGATCGACAGGGGTATGGCTACACCTTC. This gives the protein CASTDRQGYGYTF.

The chain links TRBV10-3 to TRBJ1-4; 11 bases map to TRBD1. The CDR3 is 15 residues long. Germline assignment: CDR1 ENHRY and CDR2 SYGVKD. Losses at the gene ends were 10 bases for V and 6 bases for J; bases not matched to a gene: 10. CDR3 bases: TGTGCCACGCGAAGGACAGGGGGCGAGGATGAAAAACTGTTTTTT. Residues: CATRRTGGEDEKLFF.

Turning to this clonotype: The germline gene is not matched at one end of the junction; a read error may be the cause. The chain uses TRBV6-1 and TRBJ2-1; the D gene could be TRBD1 or TRBD2 (6 bases each). The J call is uncertain, as TRBJ2-4 better fits the DNA end. The CDR3 loop spans 14 amino acids. Germline CDR1 is MNHNS and CDR2 is SASEGT. CDR3 coding DNA: TGTGCCAGCAGGGGGGGCCTTGACAAAAACACTCAGTACTTC. It codes for CASRGGLDKNTQYF.

The rearrangement links TRBV6-5 to TRBJ2-2; 7 positions agree with TRBD2. Germline values: CDR1 MNHEY, CDR2 SVGAGI. J lost 5 bases, V lost 2 bases, and 14 bases had no gene match. The CDR3 covers 18 residues. The CDR3 sequence is CASSYLKRGRGGTGELFF. CDR3 bases: TGTGCCAGCAGTTACCTAAAACGGGGGAGGGGAGGTACCGGGGAGCTGTTTTTT.

The chain is built from TRBV9 and TRBJ2-3; maybe TRBD2 (6 bases). The CDR3 runs to 12 residues. Germline CDR1 and CDR2: SGDLS and YYNGEE. V was pared by 3 bases and J by 8 bases, with 10 bases between. CDR3 in DNA: TGTGCCAGCAGCGATTTGGGGGGTACGCAGTATTTT. This gives the protein CASSDLGGTQYF.

This clonotype showed up just a few times. This chain connects TRBV5-1 to TRBJ2-3; 11 bases are shared with TRBD2. The V segment lost 2 bases and the J segment 6 bases; nucleotides outside the gene matches: 5. Germline-derived CDR1 and CDR2 are SGHRS and YFSETQ. The CDR3 totals 15 residues. CDR3 nucleotide sequence: TGCGCCAGCAGCTTAACTAGCGGGAGTTTGGATACGCAGTATTTT. Translating it yields CASSLTSGSLDTQYF. Complete variable domain (other parts from reference TRBV5-1 and TRBJ2-3): KAGVTQTPRYLIKTRGQQVTLSCSPISGHRSVSWYQQTPGQGLQFLFEYFSETQRNKGNFPGRFSGRQFSNSRSEMNVSTLELGDSALYLCASSLTSGSLDTQYFGPGTRLTVL.